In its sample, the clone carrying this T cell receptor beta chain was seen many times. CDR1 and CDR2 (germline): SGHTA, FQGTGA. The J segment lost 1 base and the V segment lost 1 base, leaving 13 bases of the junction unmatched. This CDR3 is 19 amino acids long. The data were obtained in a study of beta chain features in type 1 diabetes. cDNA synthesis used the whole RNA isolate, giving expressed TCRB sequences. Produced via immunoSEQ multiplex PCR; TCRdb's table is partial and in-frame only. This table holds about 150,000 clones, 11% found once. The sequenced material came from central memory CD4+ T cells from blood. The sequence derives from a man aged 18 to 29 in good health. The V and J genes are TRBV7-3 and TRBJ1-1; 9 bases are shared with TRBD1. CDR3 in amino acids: CASSLRVRGTGGPNTEAFF. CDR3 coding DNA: TGTGCCAGCAGCTTAAGGGTCCGAGGTACAGGGGGCCCGAACACTGAAGCTTTCTTT. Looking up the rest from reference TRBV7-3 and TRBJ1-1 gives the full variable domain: GAGVSQTPSNKVTEKGKYVELRCDPISGHTALYWYRQSLGQGPEFLIYFQGTGAADDSGLPNDRFFAVRPEGSVSTLKIQRTERGDSAVYLCASSLRVRGTGGPNTEAFFGQGTRLTVV.